The entry below gives a single T cell receptor beta chain sequence along with its context. The data derive from a study of blood T cell repertoires in COVID-19. As for the study in general: COVID-19 samples from acute and convalescent phases originated in the United States, Italy and Spain.

The CDR3 runs to 15 residues. CDR1 is LGHDT and CDR2 is YNNKEL in the germline V gene (reference sequence). V trimming: 1 base; J trimming: 4 bases; junction bases outside the gene matches: 2. Study processing details: Reference gene primer amplification gave nucleated cell count estimates. Produced via immunoSEQ multiplex PCR; TCRdb's table is partial and in-frame only. The V and J calls and clone size are taken from that table; D and trimming were inferred from the DNA. The profile covers 75,000 or so clones, with roughly 85% appearing a single time and about 35% taken by the ten largest. This chain joins TRBV3-1 (or the pseudogene TRBV3-2) and TRBJ2-7; 12 nucleotides match TRBD2. The sample was peripheral blood. The receptor's source is a woman in her seventies with acute or convalescent COVID-19. The CDR3 DNA reads TGTGCCAGCAGCCAAGGACTAGCGGGAGAGTACGAGCAGTACTTC. It is translated as CASSQGLAGEYEQYF.